Sequencing of this T cell receptor beta chain was carried out in a study of T-cell memory formation after mild COVID-19. Study-wide results and limits: In second-wave clones peaking day 37, SARS-CoV-2 specificity remained unconfirmed. In pre-infection memory, a portion of responding clones appeared, which suggested that cross-reactive memory joined.

TCRdb analysed the 5' RACE reads with MiXCR anew, one entry per CDR3 protein. The table has around 420,000 distinct CDR3 sequences, roughly 26% seen once; the top ten hold 8.5% to 10%. This clonotype was recorded a few times. Its antigen is unidentified. This CDR3 is built from 14 residues. Germline CDR1 reads LGHDT; CDR2 reads YNNKEL (reference sequence). V was pared by 3 bases and J by 0 bases, with 5 bases between. Sequenced sample: PBMCs or a T cell subset sorted from them (not recorded which). The chain has TRBV3-1 and TRBJ2-2; the D is unclear. The receptor's source is an adult woman who had mild COVID-19 (a few samples of this study predate the infection). Cell type and time point are not known. CDR3 sequence (DNA): TGTGCCAGCAGCCAGAACCCGAACACCGGGGAGCTGTTTTTT. It specifies CASSQNPNTGELFF.